Listed below are T cell receptor beta chains from one sample, sequenced in a study of cytomegalovirus exposure and HLA in healthy donors. Sequenced by immunoSEQ multiplex PCR; TCRdb stores in-frame clones only, minus some. Of approximately 190,000 clones listed, more than 60% were seen once; the top ten hold 2.1%. Sample: PBMCs. Receptors were obtained from a woman in her twenties or thirties in good health and CMV-seropositive. The CDR3 runs from the conserved cysteine through the conserved F or W. The D gene is left open where the match is weak. Clone sizes are given selectively: once, few, many, or a class where the clone is expanded.

>TRBJ1-1|.|.|TRBV15|14
TGTGCCACCAGCACCACCATTGACTACACTGAAGCTTTCTTT
CATSTTIDYTEAFF
>TRBJ2-7|TRBD2|few|TRBV5-1|14
TGCGCCAGCAGCTTGGTGCGGGGGGGCTCCGAGCAGTACTTC
CASSLVRGGSEQYF
>TRBJ2-6|TRBD2|.|TRBV4-2|19
TGTGCCAGCAGCCAAGAGAAGGTTAGAGCGGGAGCTGGGGCCAACGTCCTGACTTTC
CASSQEKVRAGAGANVLTF
>TRBJ2-1|TRBD2|.|TRBV7-9|12
TGTGCCAGCAGCCTGACTAGCCTCAGGCAGTTCTTC
CASSLTSLRQFF
>TRBJ2-1|TRBD2|.|TRBV2|16
TGTGCCAGCCTAGGACTAGCGGGAGCCTCCTACAATGAGCAGTTCTTC
CASLGLAGASYNEQFF
>TRBJ2-5|TRBD2|few|TRBV4-2|14
TGTGCCAGCAGCCAAGATCCTAGCGGAGAGACCCAGTACTTC
CASSQDPSGETQYF
>TRBJ1-5|TRBD1|few|TRBV7-9|16
TGTGCCAGCAGCTTAGCGGGGGGACAGGTAAATCAGCCCCAGCATTTT
CASSLAGGQVNQPQHF
>TRBJ1-6|.|.|TRBV4-3|15
TGCGCCAGCAGCCACCAGGGAGGCGGGAATTCACCCCTCCACTTT
CASSHQGGGNSPLHF
>TRBJ1-1|.|.|TRBV30|11
TGTGCCTGGAGTCCTACCAGGGAAGCTTTCTTT
CAWSPTREAFF
>TRBJ1-6|.|few|TRBV4-1|15
TGCGCCAGCAGCCAAGACCCGGGGTATAATTCACCCCTCCACTTT
CASSQDPGYNSPLHF
>TRBJ2-7|TRBD2|.|TRBV5-4|16
TGTGCCAGCAGCTTGTGGACTAGCGGGAGTGGCTACGAGCAGTACTTC
CASSLWTSGSGYEQYF
>TRBJ2-5|.|.|TRBV28|15
TGTGCCAGCAGCCTAGACGGATGGCGGAGACCCACCCAGTACTTC
CASSLDGWRRPTQYF
>TRBJ1-2|.|.|TRBV7-8|15
TGTGCCAGCAGCTTAGCGTGGGAGGGCCACTATGGCTACACCTTC
CASSLAWEGHYGYTF
>TRBJ2-7|.|.|TRBV6-5|13
TGTGCCAGCAGTCGATCAGGGGACTACGAGCAGTACTTC
CASSRSGDYEQYF
>TRBJ2-5|TRBD1|.|TRBV5-1|14
TGCGCCAGCAGCCCGAGGACAGGGTCAGAGACCCAGTACTTC
CASSPRTGSETQYF
>TRBJ2-1|TRBD2|once|TRBV7-2|13
TGTGCCAGCAGCGTAAGACTAGCAGGTGAGCAGTTCTTC
CASSVRLAGEQFF